These 14 T cell receptor beta chains came from one sample sequenced in a study of T cells in Graves' hyperthyroidism and ophthalmopathy. Amplified regions were TCR beta CDR3 sequences from RNA transcripts. The HTBI primer set was used in a first-round RT-PCR of the TCR CDR3. TCRdb ran MiXCR on the multiplex PCR reads and lists one entry per CDR3 protein. The table records approximately 330,000 distinct CDR3 sequences, around 20% of them present only once. The specimen sequenced was blood. These TCRs come from a woman in her forties or fifties with Graves' hyperthyroidism.

The CDR3: CASTEFAGANVLTF. The CDR3 DNA reads as TGTGCCAGCACGGAGTTTGCTGGGGCCAACGTCCTGACTTTC. V gene TRBV19 combines with J gene TRBJ2-6; D not resolved. The length of the CDR3 is 14 residues. CDR1 is LNHDA, CDR2 SQIVND, per germline (reference sequence). The ends were cut back, 9 bases at V and 2 bases at J, with 11 bases in the middle.

This clonotype was counted many times. CDR3 sequence: CAIHAGQNYGYTF. Here the CDR3 DNA reads TGTGCCATTCACGCGGGACAGAACTATGGCTACACCTTC. The rearrangement joins TRBV10-3 to TRBJ1-2, with TRBD1 identical over 7 bases. The CDR3 contains 13 residues. Germline CDR1 ENHRY, CDR2 SYGVKD. The trim removed 9 bases at V and 2 bases at J, leaving 6 bases unmatched.

In its sample, this clonotype was seen many times. The rearrangement joins TRBV20-1 to TRBJ2-7; 8 nucleotides agree with TRBD1. Germline-derived CDR1 and CDR2 are DFQATT and SNEGSKA (reference sequence). J gave up 1 base and V 5 bases, and 7 bases lay outside the gene matches. CDR3 length: 14 residues. The CDR3 loop reads CSAGDRKSSYEQYF. CDR3 nucleotide sequence: TGCAGTGCTGGGGACAGGAAATCTTCCTACGAGCAGTACTTC.

This clonotype has ten or more counts. The chain recombines TRBV15 with TRBJ1-6; no reliable D call. Germline V CDR1 and CDR2: LNHNV, YYDKDF (reference sequence). V lost 0 bases to trimming and J lost 6 bases, with 3 bases between them. This CDR3 spans 13 amino acids. CDR3 protein: CATSRDVNSPLHF. As DNA, the CDR3 is TGTGCCACCAGCAGAGATGTTAATTCACCCCTCCACTTT. Together with reference TRBV15 and TRBJ1-6, the CDR3 gives the full variable domain: DAMVIQNPRYQVTQFGKPVTLSCSQTLNHNVMYWYQQKSSQAPKLLFHYYDKDFNNEADTPDNFQSRRPNTSFCFLDIRSPGLGDTAMYLCATSRDVNSPLHFGNGTRLTVT.

V and J are TRBV30 and TRBJ2-3, with 13 bases identical to TRBD2. The CDR3 consists of 14 residues. Germline V gene lookup returns CDR1 GTSNPN and CDR2 SVGIG (reference sequence). V lost 3 bases, J lost 8 bases, and 5 bases stayed unmatched. The CDR3 DNA reads TGTGCCTGGAGACTAGCGGGGGGGCCGGGTACGCAGTATTTT. This codes for CAWRLAGGPGTQYF.

This clonotype was observed at least ten times. The chain recombines TRBV11-3 with TRBJ2-3, with D tentatively TRBD2 (6 bases). V lost 5 bases and J lost 3, with 15 bases in between. CDR1 is SGHNT and CDR2 is YENEEA in the germline V gene. The CDR3 has 15 residues. CDR3 DNA sequence: TGTGCCAGCAGCCGCGCGGGGTTCGGGACAGATACGCAGTATTTT. The encoded protein is CASSRAGFGTDTQYF.

This rearrangement joins TRBV12-3 or TRBV12-4 to TRBJ2-3; D is ambiguous. The V end was cut by 6 bases, the J end by 0 bases, with 10 bases between. The CDR3 has 14 residues. The chain's CDR3 is CASSQTSSTDTQYF. The CDR3 coding sequence is TGTGCCAGCAGCCAAACTTCAAGCACAGATACGCAGTATTTT.

This clonotype was seen ten or more times. V gene TRBV5-1 combines with J gene TRBJ2-1; 14 nucleotides agree with TRBD2. V lost 4 bases, J lost 9 bases, and 6 bases stayed unmatched. Per germline, CDR1 SGHRS and CDR2 YFSETQ. CDR3 length equals 15 residues. Written as DNA, the CDR3 is TGCGCCAGCAGCGCGACTAGCGGGAGGGAGGGTGAGCAGTTCTTC. It is translated as CASSATSGREGEQFF.

This clonotype was found many times. The chain uses TRBV6-1 and TRBJ2-7, with TRBD2 as a possible D gene (5 bases). Germline CDR1 and CDR2: MNHNS and SASEGT. CDR3 length: 15 residues. Trimming took 5 bases from V and 3 from J, leaving 17 bases between them. CDR3 region: CASSRTEGYDYEQYF. The CDR3 DNA reads as TGTGCCAGCAGTAGGACTGAGGGATACGACTACGAGCAGTACTTC.

This clonotype was observed many times. The chain couples TRBV3-1 to TRBJ1-2; D is unclear. CDR3 length: 13 amino acids. Germline lookup yields CDR1 LGHDT and CDR2 YNNKEL (reference sequence). V lost 0 bases to trimming and J lost 8 bases, with 10 bases between them. The CDR3 coding sequence is TGTGCCAGCAGCCAAGACGCGTTCTGGGGCTACACCTTC. The encoded protein is CASSQDAFWGYTF. Supplemented by reference TRBV3-1 and TRBJ1-2, the full variable domain reads DTAVSQTPKYLVTQMGNDKSIKCEQNLGHDTMYWYKQDSKKFLKIMFSYNNKELIINETVPNRFSPKSPDKAHLNLHINSLELGDSAVYFCASSQDAFWGYTFGSGTRLTVV.

This clonotype appeared a few times. This CDR3 is CASSESNEQYF. The CDR3 region has the DNA TGTGCCAGCAGTGAGAGCAACGAGCAGTACTTC. The chain is built from TRBV6-1 and TRBJ2-7, with D unresolved. Per the germline V gene, CDR1 is MNHNS and CDR2 is SASEGT. The CDR3 is 11 amino acids. V dropped 3 bases and J dropped 5 bases, with 5 bases sitting between them.

V is TRBV28 and J is TRBJ1-5; 10 bases are shared with TRBD1. The J segment lost 0 bases and the V segment lost 6 bases, leaving 11 bases of the junction unmatched. The CDR3 runs to 18 residues. CDR1 is MDHEN and CDR2 is SYDVKM in the germline V gene. CDR3 DNA sequence: TGTGCCAGCAGGGAATCCCGGACAGGGGGAGATAGCAATCAGCCCCAGCATTTT. Amino acid sequence: CASRESRTGGDSNQPQHF.

This clonotype turned up a few times. The rearrangement uses TRBV20-1 and TRBJ2-2; 7 nucleotides line up with TRBD2. Germline-derived CDR1 and CDR2 are DFQATT and SNEGSKA (reference sequence). Germline trimming cut 5 bases from V and 7 bases from J; bases unmatched to any gene: 7. The length of the CDR3 is 13 residues. The CDR3 loop reads CSAPNSGVGELFF. CDR3 in DNA: TGCAGTGCTCCCAACAGCGGGGTCGGGGAGCTGTTTTTT.

This clonotype was seen ten or more times. The J gene is TRBJ1-5, the V gene TRBV30; D is unresolved. Germline-derived CDR1 and CDR2 are GTSNPN and SVGIG (reference sequence). V shed 6 bases and J shed 4 bases, with 16 bases lying between them. CDR3 length: 14 residues. DNA of the CDR3: TGTGCCTGCAGCTTGGACCTGATGAATCAGCCCCAGCATTTT. This sequence encodes CACSLDLMNQPQHF.